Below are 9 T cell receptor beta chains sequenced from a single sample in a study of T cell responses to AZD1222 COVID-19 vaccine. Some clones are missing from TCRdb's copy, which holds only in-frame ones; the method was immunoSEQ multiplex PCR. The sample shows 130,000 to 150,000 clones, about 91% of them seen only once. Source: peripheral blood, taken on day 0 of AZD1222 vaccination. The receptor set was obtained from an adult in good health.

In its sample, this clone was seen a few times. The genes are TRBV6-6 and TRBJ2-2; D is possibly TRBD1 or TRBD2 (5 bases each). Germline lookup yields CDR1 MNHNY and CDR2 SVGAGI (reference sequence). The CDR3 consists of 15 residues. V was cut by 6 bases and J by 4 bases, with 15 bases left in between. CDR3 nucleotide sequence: TGTGCCAGCAGCGTGTTTATTGGGGGCACCGGGGAGCTGTTTTTT. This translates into CASSVFIGGTGELFF.

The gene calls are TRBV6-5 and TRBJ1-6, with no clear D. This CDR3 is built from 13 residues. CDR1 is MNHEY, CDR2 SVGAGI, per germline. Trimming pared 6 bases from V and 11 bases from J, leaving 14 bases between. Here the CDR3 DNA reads TGTGCCAGCAGGCCAGATCCACGGACACCCCTCCACTTT. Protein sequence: CASRPDPRTPLHF.

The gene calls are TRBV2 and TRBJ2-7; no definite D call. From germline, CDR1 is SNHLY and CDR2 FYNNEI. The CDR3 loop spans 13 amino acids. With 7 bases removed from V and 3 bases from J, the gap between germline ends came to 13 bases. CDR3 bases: TGTGCCAGCACCCACGCTCGGAGCTACGAGCAGTACTTC. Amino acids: CASTHARSYEQYF. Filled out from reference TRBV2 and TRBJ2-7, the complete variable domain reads EPEVTQTPSHQVTQMGQEVILRCVPISNHLYFYWYRQILGQKVEFLVSFYNNEISEKSEIFDDQFSVERPDGSNFTLKIRSTKLEDSAMYFCASTHARSYEQYFGPGTRLTVT.

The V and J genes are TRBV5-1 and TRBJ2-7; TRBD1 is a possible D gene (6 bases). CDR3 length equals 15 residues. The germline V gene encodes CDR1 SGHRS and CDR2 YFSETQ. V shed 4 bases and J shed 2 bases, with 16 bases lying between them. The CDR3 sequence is CASSRSTGKAYEQYF. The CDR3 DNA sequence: TGCGCCAGCAGCCGATCTACAGGGAAAGCCTACGAGCAGTACTTC.

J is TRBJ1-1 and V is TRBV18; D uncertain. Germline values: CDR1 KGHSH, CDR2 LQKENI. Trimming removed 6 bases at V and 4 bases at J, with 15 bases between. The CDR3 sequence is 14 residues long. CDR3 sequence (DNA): TGTGCCAGCTCCGCGGATCGGGGAGCCACTGAAGCTTTCTTT. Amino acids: CASSADRGATEAFF. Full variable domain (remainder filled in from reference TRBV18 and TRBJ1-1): NAGVMQNPRHLVRRRGQEARLRCSPMKGHSHVYWYRQLPEEGLKFMVYLQKENIIDESGMPKERFSAEFPKEGPSILRIQQVVRGDSAAYFCASSADRGATEAFFGQGTRLTVV.

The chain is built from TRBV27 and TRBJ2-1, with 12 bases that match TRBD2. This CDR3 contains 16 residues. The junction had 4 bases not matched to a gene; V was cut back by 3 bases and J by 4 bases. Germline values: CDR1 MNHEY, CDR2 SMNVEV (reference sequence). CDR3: CASSLSTSGGYNEQFF. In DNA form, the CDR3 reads TGTGCCAGCAGTTTGTCTACTAGCGGGGGGTACAATGAGCAGTTCTTC.

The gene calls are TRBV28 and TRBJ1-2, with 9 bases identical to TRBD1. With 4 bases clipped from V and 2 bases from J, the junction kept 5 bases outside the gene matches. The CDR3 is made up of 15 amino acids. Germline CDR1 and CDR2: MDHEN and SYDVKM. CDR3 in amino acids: CASSSQGAPNYGYTF. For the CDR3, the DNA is TGTGCCAGCAGTTCACAGGGGGCGCCCAACTATGGCTACACCTTC.

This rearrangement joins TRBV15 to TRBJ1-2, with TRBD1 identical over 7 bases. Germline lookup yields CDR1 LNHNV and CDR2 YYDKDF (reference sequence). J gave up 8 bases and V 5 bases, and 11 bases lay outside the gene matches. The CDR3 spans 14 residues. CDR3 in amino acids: CATSLRGTATGYTF. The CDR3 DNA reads TGTGCCACCAGCCTTAGGGGGACAGCGACGGGCTACACCTTC.

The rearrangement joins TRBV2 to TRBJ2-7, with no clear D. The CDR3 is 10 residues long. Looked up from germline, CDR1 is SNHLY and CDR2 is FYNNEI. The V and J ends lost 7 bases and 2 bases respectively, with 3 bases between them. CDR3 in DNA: TGTGCCAGCACAACCTACGAGCAGTACTTC. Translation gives CASTTYEQYF.